The clone carrying this T cell receptor (beta chain) was recorded many times. As yet, its antigen is unknown. Quantitative 5'-RACE was performed with molecular barcodes, and it yielded the TCR beta libraries. Using its own MiXCR run on the 5' RACE reads, TCRdb lists one record per CDR3 protein. Here the sample spans about 250,000 distinct CDR3 sequences, 7% to 10% being singletons. These data come from a study of CD8 T cells in ankylosing spondylitis. Points from the study as a whole: Relatively rare in peripheral blood, disease-linked clones were also CD8+.

The CDR3 sequence is 15 residues long. V gave up 8 bases and J gave up 7 bases; unmatched junction bases: 11. The germline V gene has CDR1 SGHTA and CDR2 FQGNSA. The sample was blood, either unsorted or a sorted T cell fraction (not recorded which). The chain couples TRBV7-2 to TRBJ2-3; 11 bases are shared with TRBD1. This sequence was found in a female donor with ankylosing spondylitis or in good health (not recorded which). The CDR3 here is CASSPAGQGVYTQYF. CDR3 DNA: TGTGCCAGCTCCCCCGCGGGACAGGGGGTTTATACGCAGTATTTT.